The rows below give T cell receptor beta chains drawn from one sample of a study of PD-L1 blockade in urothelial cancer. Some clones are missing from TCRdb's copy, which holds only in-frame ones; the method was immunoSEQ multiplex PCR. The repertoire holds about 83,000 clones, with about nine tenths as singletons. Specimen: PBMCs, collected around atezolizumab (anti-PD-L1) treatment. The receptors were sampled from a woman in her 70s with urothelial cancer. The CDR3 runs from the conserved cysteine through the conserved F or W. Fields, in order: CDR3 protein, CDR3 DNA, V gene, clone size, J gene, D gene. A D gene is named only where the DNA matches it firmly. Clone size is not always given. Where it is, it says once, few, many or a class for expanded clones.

CASSLGGSEAFF TGTGCCAGCAGCTTAGGGGGCAGCGAAGCTTTCTTT TRBV7-9 few TRBJ1-1 -
CSVVPGTNEQFF TGCAGCGTTGTTCCAGGCACAAATGAGCAGTTCTTC TRBV29-1 - TRBJ2-1 -
CASSHQALGETQYF TGTGCCAGCTCTCACCAGGCCTTAGGAGAGACCCAGTACTTC TRBV18 - TRBJ2-5 -
CASSTSSGRNPYEQYF TGTGCCAGCAGCACCAGTAGCGGGAGAAACCCTTACGAGCAGTACTTC TRBV7-2 - TRBJ2-7 TRBD2
CASSPSLRAYEQYF TGTGCCAGCAGCCCGTCATTGAGGGCCTACGAGCAGTACTTC TRBV7-9 - TRBJ2-7 -
CASSLAGLAGGVETQYF TGCGCCAGCAGCTTGGCCGGACTAGCGGGGGGGGTAGAGACCCAGTACTTC TRBV5-1 - TRBJ2-5 TRBD2
CASSRPPGQGAGEQYF TGTGCCAGCAGCCGGCCCCCGGGACAGGGGGCGGGCGAGCAGTACTTC TRBV11-2 - TRBJ2-7 TRBD1
CASSQGRGFQETQYF TGCGCCAGCAGCCAAGGACGGGGTTTCCAAGAGACCCAGTACTTC TRBV4-1 - TRBJ2-5 -
CAAVENANTEAFF TGTGCTGCGGTAGAGAATGCGAACACTGAAGCTTTCTTT TRBV2 - TRBJ1-1 -
CASSKRLAGGTGELFF TGTGCCAGTAGTAAAAGACTAGCGGGAGGAACCGGGGAGCTGTTTTTT TRBV19 - TRBJ2-2 TRBD2
CASRVAGGVYEQYF TGTGCCAGCAGGGTAGCGGGAGGGGTCTACGAGCAGTACTTC TRBV28 - TRBJ2-7 TRBD2
CSVAGTGEGLASSRRPYNEQFF TGCAGCGTCGCAGGGACAGGGGAAGGACTAGCGAGTAGTAGAAGGCCCTACAATGAGCAGTTCTTC TRBV29-1 - TRBJ2-1 -
CASSLTGQGGTGELFF TGTGCCAGCAGCTTAACGGGACAGGGTGGCACCGGGGAGCTGTTTTTT TRBV7-8 - TRBJ2-2 TRBD1
CASSGRTGITDTQYF TGTGCCAGCAGTGGACGGACAGGGATCACAGATACGCAGTATTTT TRBV6-6 few TRBJ2-3 TRBD1
CASSQNRDSGVFGYTF TGTGCCAGCAGTCAAAACCGGGACTCCGGAGTTTTTGGCTACACCTTC TRBV27 - TRBJ1-2 -
CASSRGRALLEQYF TGTGCCAGCAGCCGCGGGAGGGCCCTTCTCGAGCAGTACTTC TRBV5-8 - TRBJ2-7 TRBD2
CASSLDRRNTEAFF TGTGCCAGCAGCTTAGACAGGAGGAACACTGAAGCTTTCTTT TRBV5-4 - TRBJ1-1 -
CASSLDGRGRNYGYTF TGTGCCAGCAGCTTAGATGGCAGGGGCCGGAACTATGGCTACACCTTC TRBV11-3 - TRBJ1-2 -
CASSQVAGPNYGYTF TGTGCCAGCAGCCAAGTGGCAGGTCCTAACTATGGCTACACCTTC TRBV4-2 - TRBJ1-2 -
CASSFGLQNEKLFF TGCGCCAGCAGCTTTGGACTGCAGAATGAAAAACTGTTTTTT TRBV5-1 - TRBJ1-4 -
CAWSGDRGRDSPLHF TGTGCCTGGAGCGGGGACAGGGGGCGCGATTCACCCCTCCACTTT TRBV30 - TRBJ1-6 TRBD1
CASSPLRSSGFSTDTQYF TGTGCCAGCTCACCCCTGAGGTCTAGCGGGTTTAGCACAGATACGCAGTATTTT TRBV18 - TRBJ2-3 TRBD2
CASSEGASSGANVLTF TGTGCCAGCAGTGAAGGAGCGAGCTCTGGGGCCAACGTCCTGACTTTC TRBV6-1 - TRBJ2-6 -
CASSDRPGGNQPQHF TGTGCCAGCAGTGATCGTCCGGGAGGCAATCAGCCCCAGCATTTT TRBV2 once TRBJ1-5 -
CASRRSPTGTRTDTQYF TGTGCCAGCAGGCGTTCCCCGACAGGGACGCGCACAGATACGCAGTATTTT TRBV27 - TRBJ2-3 TRBD1
CASRGPGYEKLFF TGTGCCAGTAGGGGCCCAGGGTATGAAAAACTGTTTTTT TRBV19 once TRBJ1-4 -
CASSAPGQHTEAFF TGTGCCAGCAGTGCCCCGGGACAGCACACTGAAGCTTTCTTT TRBV6-1 - TRBJ1-1 TRBD1